A single sample gave rise to the 5 T cell receptor beta chains below, sequenced in a study of blood T cells in healthy people across ages. Combining a sample-barcoded 5' primer with a J-beta primer mix, a second PCR ran for about 7 to 12 cycles. TCRdb analysed the 5' RACE reads with MiXCR anew, one entry per CDR3 protein. This sample yields over 500,000 distinct CDR3 sequences, of which more than 45% are seen a single time; roughly 12% belongs to the top ten. The sequencing sample was made of blood. These TCRs come from a woman aged 80 or over in good health.

This clonotype was seen repeatedly, ten times or more. Given a much more abundant clone one base away, this may be a read error. V and J are TRBV6-4 and TRBJ2-5; 13 bases fit TRBD2. Trimming removed 6 bases from V and 11 bases from J; junction bases left unmatched: 12. Germline V gene sequence: CDR1 MRHNA, CDR2 SNTAGT. The CDR3 loop spans 15 amino acids. CDR3 region: CASSGTSGDYNEQYF. The CDR3 coding sequence is TGTGCCAGCAGCGGGACTAGCGGGGACTACAATGAGCAGTACTTC.

The chain links TRBV7-2 to TRBJ1-2, with D unclear. Per the germline V gene, CDR1 is SGHTA and CDR2 is FQGNSA. V lost 2 bases and J 0 bases, leaving 13 bases between the germline ends. The CDR3 extends over 16 amino acids. In DNA form, the CDR3 reads TGTGCCAGCAGCTTATGGCGGCAGTCCACTAACTATGGCTACACCTTC. Amino acids: CASSLWRQSTNYGYTF.

This clonotype was observed a single time. The V gene is TRBV6-2 or TRBV6-3, the J gene TRBJ2-5; a possible D gene is TRBD1 (7 bases). Germline CDR1 MNHEY, CDR2 SVGEGT. The V end was cut by 7 bases, the J end by 1 base, with 10 bases between. CDR3 length equals 13 residues. As DNA, the CDR3 is TGTGCCAGCAATCAGGGGGGCCAAGAGACCCAGTACTTC. Residues: CASNQGGQETQYF.

The chain couples TRBV5-4 to TRBJ2-1; D is undetermined. The CDR3 covers 11 residues. Germline CDR1 and CDR2: SGHNT and YYREEE (reference sequence). The germline V and J ends were trimmed by 3 bases and 11 bases, with 9 bases remaining between them. The DNA of the CDR3 is TGTGCCAGCAGCTCTGATGGGAAGCAGTTCTTC. Its translation is CASSSDGKQFF.

This clonotype was found many times. The CDR3 reads CASSHTHRGLSYEQYF. For the CDR3, the DNA is TGCGCCAGCAGCCATACCCACAGGGGTCTCTCCTACGAGCAGTACTTC. The chain has TRBV4-1 and TRBJ2-7; the match to TRBD1 covers 7 bases. The trim removed 3 bases at V and 0 bases at J, leaving 8 bases unmatched. The length of the CDR3 is 16 residues. CDR1 MGHRA and CDR2 YSYEKL come from the germline V gene.